This T cell receptor beta chain was retrieved from a study of blood T cell repertoires in COVID-19. Study-wide context: Acute-phase and convalescent COVID-19 samples originated in the United States, Italy and Spain. Sources were T cells, B-cell-depleted T cells, or PBMCs; the material itself was cDNA or gDNA.

Trimming pared 2 bases from V and 1 base from J, leaving 12 bases between. The CDR3 consists of 15 residues. Germline CDR1 KGHSH, CDR2 LQKENI. The repertoire was sequenced with immunoSEQ multiplex PCR; TCRdb's copy has only in-frame clones and lacks some. Here the sample spans around 270,000 clones, approximately 90% being singletons. The gene calls are TRBV18 and TRBJ2-7; D possibly corresponds to TRBD1 (6 bases). The sequencing input was peripheral blood. The TCR was taken from a man between 35 and 55 years old with acute or convalescent COVID-19. The CDR3, as DNA: TGTGCCAGCTCACCAATAGGACAGTCTTCCTACGAGCAGTACTTC. Its protein is CASSPIGQSSYEQYF.